This passage covers 16 T cell receptor beta chains from one sample sequenced in a study of blood T cell repertoires in COVID-19. The data were produced by immunoSEQ multiplex PCR, yet TCRdb's version contains in-frame clones alone and is incomplete. Of more than 150,000 clones listed, around nine tenths are singletons. Sequencing was performed on peripheral blood. Receptors were obtained from a woman between 18 and 30 years old who had recovered from COVID-19.

This clone is a singleton in its sample. The chain uses TRBV6-6 and TRBJ1-2, with 8 nucleotides matching TRBD1. V gave up 5 bases and J gave up 6 bases; unmatched junction bases: 23. Germline loops: CDR1 MNHNY, CDR2 SVGAGI (reference sequence). This CDR3 contains 19 residues. The CDR3 region is CASSPQTTGAASSLNGYTF. The CDR3 region has the DNA TGTGCCAGCAGTCCTCAGACGACAGGGGCCGCGTCGAGCCTGAATGGCTACACCTTC.

The V call is TRBV7-9, the J call TRBJ2-5; D call uncertain. CDR3 length equals 14 residues. The germline V gene encodes CDR1 SEHNR and CDR2 FQNEAQ (reference sequence). V lost 5 bases to trimming and J lost 5 bases, with 15 bases between them. CDR3 protein: CASSTNLRGETQYF. The DNA for the CDR3 is TGTGCCAGCAGCACAAACCTAAGAGGCGAGACCCAGTACTTC.

J is TRBJ2-7 and V is TRBV2; 14 bases line up with TRBD2. V shed 0 bases, J shed 5 bases, and the junction held 6 bases outside the gene matches. The CDR3 is 17 amino acids. Germline V lookup: CDR1 SNHLY, CDR2 FYNNEI. This CDR3 reads CASSEAWTSGGYNEQYF. The CDR3 coding sequence is TGTGCCAGCAGTGAAGCGTGGACTAGCGGGGGGTATAACGAGCAGTACTTC.

J is TRBJ2-6 and V is TRBV5-5; TRBD1 matches at 10 bases. With V trimmed by 0 bases and J by 3 bases, 9 bases remained unmatched. The CDR3 is made up of 19 amino acids. The germline gives CDR1 SGHKS, CDR2 YYEKEE (reference sequence). The CDR3 DNA is TGTGCCAGCAGCTTGGTTCTAAGACAGGGGGCTTTTGGGGCCAACGTCCTGACTTTC. Its protein is CASSLVLRQGAFGANVLTF.

This clone was found once. V usage is TRBV7-9 and J usage is TRBJ1-2, with D possibly being TRBD1 (6 bases). CDR3 length: 15 amino acids. Trimming removed 5 bases at V and 1 base at J, with 14 bases between. Germline V lookup: CDR1 SEHNR, CDR2 FQNEAQ (reference sequence). The DNA for the CDR3 is TGTGCCAGCAGCAACCGGGACATATATAACTATGGCTACACCTTC. It specifies CASSNRDIYNYGYTF.

The rearrangement joins TRBV4-3 to TRBJ2-3; 10 bases are a match to TRBD2. CDR3 length: 16 amino acids. CDR1 is LGHNA, CDR2 YSLEER, per germline. With V trimmed by 2 bases and J by 2 bases, 4 bases remained unmatched. CDR3 in amino acids: CASSQTAGGPTDTQYF. CDR3 coding DNA: TGCGCCAGCAGCCAAACAGCGGGAGGGCCCACAGATACGCAGTATTTT.

V gene TRBV4-1 combines with J gene TRBJ1-6; D is unresolved. There are 13 residues in the CDR3. V was pared by 0 bases and J by 9 bases, with 6 bases between. CDR1 is MGHRA, CDR2 YSYEKL, per germline. The CDR3: CASSQDSGSPLHF. The CDR3 DNA reads as TGCGCCAGCAGCCAAGATTCGGGTTCACCCCTCCACTTT.

The chain combines TRBV11-1 with TRBJ2-5; 8 bases line up with TRBD2. The trim removed 5 bases at V and 3 bases at J, leaving 5 bases unmatched. The germline V gene has CDR1 SGHAT and CDR2 FQDESV (reference sequence). The CDR3 has 14 residues. CDR3 sequence reads: CASSKGGLEETQYF. In DNA form, the CDR3 reads TGTGCCAGCAGCAAAGGGGGACTAGAAGAGACCCAGTACTTC.

V gene TRBV6-2 or TRBV6-3 combines with J gene TRBJ2-1; TRBD1 aligns across 10 bases. V lost 4 bases to trimming and J lost 7 bases; unmatched junction nucleotides: 13. Germline V gene sequence: CDR1 MNHEY, CDR2 SVGEGT. CDR3 length equals 17 residues. CDR3 nucleotides: TGTGCCAGCAGTTGGTGGAGGGGGGACAGGGGTGTAAATGAGCAGTTCTTC. Amino acids: CASSWWRGDRGVNEQFF.

This chain connects TRBV5-6 to TRBJ2-5; no clear D gene. The germline CDR1 and CDR2 sequences are SGHDT and YYEEEE. Trimming cost V 2 bases and J 5 bases, with 4 bases left between them. This CDR3 has 11 amino acids. The CDR3 reads CASSFRETQYF. The DNA of the CDR3 is TGTGCCAGCAGCTTTCGGGAGACCCAGTACTTC.

The J gene is TRBJ2-7, the V gene TRBV3-1 (or the pseudogene TRBV3-2); 7 positions agree with TRBD1. The CDR3 loop spans 14 amino acids. The J segment lost 3 bases and the V segment lost 5 bases, leaving 7 bases of the junction unmatched. Germline CDR1 LGHDT, CDR2 YNNKEL (reference sequence). The CDR3, as DNA: TGTGCCAGCAGCTCCGGGACAGTCGGCTACGAGCAGTACTTC. Protein product: CASSSGTVGYEQYF.

This clone was counted between two and nine times. The genes are TRBV19 and TRBJ2-3; the match to TRBD2 covers 13 bases. Germline V gene sequence: CDR1 LNHDA, CDR2 SQIVND (reference sequence). The V and J ends lost 6 bases and 0 bases, in that order; junction bases with no gene match: 9. The CDR3 is 18 amino acids. The CDR3 region is CASSPGLAGTPSTDTQYF. The CDR3 coding sequence is TGTGCCAGTAGCCCGGGACTAGCGGGAACTCCTAGCACAGATACGCAGTATTTT.

The rearrangement joins TRBV12-3 or TRBV12-4 to TRBJ2-3; a weak D match, TRBD1 (6 bases). Trimming took 5 bases from V and 5 from J, leaving 11 bases between them. CDR3 size: 13 residues. The CDR3 DNA reads TGTGCCAGCAGTAGGACAGCGATAGATACGCAGTATTTT. Its protein product is CASSRTAIDTQYF.

The V call is TRBV7-9, the J call TRBJ1-2, with 11 bases lining up with TRBD1. V shed 4 bases and J 3 bases; nucleotides not matched to a gene: 4. Germline CDR1 is SEHNR and CDR2 is FQNEAQ (reference sequence). CDR3 length: 15 amino acids. This CDR3 is CASSYRDRGDYGYTF. Here the CDR3 DNA reads TGTGCCAGCAGCTACCGGGACAGGGGGGACTATGGCTACACCTTC. Together with reference TRBV7-9 and TRBJ1-2, the CDR3 gives the full variable domain: DTGVSQNPRHKITKRGQNVTFRCDPISEHNRLYWYRQTLGQGPEFLTYFQNEAQLEKSRLLSDRFSAERPKGSFSTLEIQRTEQGDSAMYLCASSYRDRGDYGYTFGSGTRLTVV.

The chain combines TRBV7-8 with TRBJ2-1, with 10 bases fitting TRBD2. The CDR3 sequence is 17 residues long. Per the germline V gene, CDR1 is SGHVS and CDR2 is FQNEAQ. V lost 5 bases and J lost 1; bases outside the gene matches: 8. In nucleotides, the CDR3 is TGTGCCAGCAGCCCCGGAGAGCGGGAGGGATCCTACAATGAGCAGTTCTTC. Protein: CASSPGEREGSYNEQFF.

The V call is TRBV11-2, the J call TRBJ2-7; 8 bases match TRBD2. The germline V gene encodes CDR1 SGHAT and CDR2 FQNNGV. V lost 5 bases and J lost 2; bases outside the gene matches: 8. This CDR3 region has 15 residues. The chain's CDR3 is CASSPRGAATYEQYF. In DNA form, the CDR3 reads TGTGCCAGCAGCCCGCGGGGGGCGGCTACCTACGAGCAGTACTTC.